These 23 T cell receptor beta chains share one sample of origin, sequenced in a study of T-cell reconstitution after alpha-beta-depleted transplantation in children. TCRbeta library construction was performed incorporating unique molecular identifiers. MiXCR, applied by TCRdb to the PCR reads, yields one record per CDR3 protein. The table includes approximately 400,000 distinct CDR3 sequences, approximately 11% detected once. This specimen was PBMCs from the stem cell graft donor, taken from the stem cell graft. The source of these receptors is a human donor who donated a stem cell graft to a child with acute myeloid leukemia.

This chain joins TRBV25-1 and TRBJ2-1, with D hard to call. V lost 7 bases to trimming and J lost 9 bases, with 10 bases between them. This CDR3 is built from 11 residues. CDR1 MGHDK and CDR2 SYGVNS come from the germline V gene. The CDR3 sequence is CASMALIEQFF. The CDR3 DNA reads as TGTGCCAGCATGGCCCTCATTGAGCAGTTCTTC.

At least ten counts were recorded for this clonotype. This rearrangement joins TRBV28 to TRBJ2-7, with no clear D. The germline V and J ends were trimmed by 10 bases and 2 bases, with 15 bases remaining between them. Germline lookup yields CDR1 MDHEN and CDR2 SYDVKM. The CDR3 extends over 13 amino acids. The CDR3 bases are TGTGCCATGAGTACGACTCCTACCTACGAGCAGTACTTC. Translated: CAMSTTPTYEQYF.

The chain combines TRBV25-1 with TRBJ2-5; TRBD2 agrees at 11 bases. The CDR3 length is 14 residues. Losses at the gene ends were 8 bases for V and 2 bases for J; bases not matched to a gene: 4. Per germline, CDR1 MGHDK and CDR2 SYGVNS. The CDR3 spells CASRLAGPQETQYF. In DNA, the CDR3 is TGTGCCAGCCGACTAGCGGGGCCTCAAGAGACCCAGTACTTC.

Details on this clonotype: This may arise from a read error, as a much more abundant clone is one base away. This chain links TRBV7-9 with TRBJ1-2, with TRBD1 identical over 7 bases. This CDR3 contains 14 residues. Germline CDR1 reads SEHNR; CDR2 reads FQNEAQ (reference sequence). The CDR3 DNA reads as TGTGCCACCAGCTCGGGACAGATTAACTATGGCTACACCTTC. It specifies CATSSGQINYGYTF.

This clonotype was counted between two and nine times. The chain links TRBV27 to TRBJ2-2, with 7 bases fitting TRBD1. The CDR3 spans 16 residues. After removal of 7 bases from V and 0 bases from J, the junction contained 8 bases not matched to a gene. Germline loops: CDR1 MNHEY, CDR2 SMNVEV (reference sequence). CDR3 amino acids: CASTPLRGPNTGELFF. The CDR3 DNA reads TGTGCCAGCACCCCTCTGAGGGGGCCGAACACCGGGGAGCTGTTTTTT.

This chain connects TRBV20-1 to TRBJ1-4, with D possibly TRBD1 on 6 matching bases. This CDR3 comprises 14 residues. The V gene's germline CDR1 is DFQATT and CDR2 SNEGSKA (reference sequence). Trimming stripped 0 bases from V and 5 bases from J, with 10 bases between. The CDR3 sequence: CSARDGGRNEKLFF. The CDR3 coding sequence is TGCAGTGCTAGAGATGGGGGCCGGAATGAAAAACTGTTTTTT.

A few counts support this clonotype. V gene TRBV7-9 combines with J gene TRBJ2-1, with 8 bases fitting TRBD2. The V segment lost 5 bases and the J segment 0 bases; nucleotides outside the gene matches: 9. Germline-derived CDR1 and CDR2 are SEHNR and FQNEAQ (reference sequence). The CDR3 consists of 17 residues. The CDR3 DNA reads TGTGCCAGCAGCCGGGAGAGTAGCGGGGTCTCCTACAATGAGCAGTTCTTC. It specifies CASSRESSGVSYNEQFF.

J is TRBJ2-7 and V is TRBV20-1; maybe TRBD2 (6 bases). The CDR3 is made up of 11 amino acids. The germline gives CDR1 DFQATT, CDR2 SNEGSKA (reference sequence). V lost 6 bases to trimming and J lost 3 bases, with 9 bases between them. The CDR3 reads CSAGTLYEQYF. CDR3 in DNA: TGCAGTGCCGGGACTCTCTACGAGCAGTACTTC.

This clonotype was observed a few times. V gene TRBV30 combines with J gene TRBJ1-2, with 10 bases matching TRBD1. V shed 5 bases and J 0 bases; nucleotides not matched to a gene: 6. The germline V gene encodes CDR1 GTSNPN and CDR2 SVGIG (reference sequence). This CDR3 spans 15 amino acids. CDR3 amino acids: CAWLGQGTANYGYTF. CDR3 DNA sequence: TGTGCCTGGCTGGGACAGGGGACAGCTAACTATGGCTACACCTTC.

This clonotype was observed a few times. The genes are TRBV29-1 and TRBJ2-2; 11 bases map to TRBD2. This CDR3 has 18 amino acids. Germline V gives CDR1 SQVTM, CDR2 ANQGSEA. V trimming: 1 base; J trimming: 0 bases; junction bases outside the gene matches: 7. CDR3: CSVEVLGLAAANTGELFF. The CDR3, as DNA: TGCAGCGTTGAAGTACTGGGACTAGCGGCCGCGAACACCGGGGAGCTGTTTTTT.

The chain couples TRBV6-1 to TRBJ1-4; D is undetermined. The ends were cut back, 4 bases at V and 8 bases at J, with 20 bases in the middle. CDR1 is MNHNS, CDR2 SASEGT, per germline. The CDR3 is made up of 16 amino acids. The CDR3 region has the DNA TGTGCCAGCAGTGTTGACAAGCGATCGGTACACGAAAAACTGTTTTTT. It specifies CASSVDKRSVHEKLFF.

The sample holds a few counts of this clonotype. The V call is TRBV20-1, the J call TRBJ2-1; TRBD1 might be the D (6 bases). Germline V lookup: CDR1 DFQATT, CDR2 SNEGSKA (reference sequence). V dropped 6 bases and J dropped 7 bases, with 16 bases sitting between them. The CDR3 is 13 residues long. CDR3 loop: CSAHPGVGNEQFF. As DNA, the CDR3 is TGCAGTGCCCACCCAGGGGTCGGGAATGAGCAGTTCTTC.

This clonotype was detected a few times. J is TRBJ2-3 and V is TRBV7-8, with D possibly matching TRBD2 (6 bases). From germline, CDR1 is SGHVS and CDR2 FQNEAQ. Trimming pared 5 bases from V and 3 bases from J, leaving 15 bases between. This CDR3 comprises 15 residues. In DNA, the CDR3 is TGTGCCAGCAGCCGGAGGGGACTTAGGACAGATACGCAGTATTTT. Translation gives CASSRRGLRTDTQYF.

This rearrangement joins TRBV12-3 or TRBV12-4 to TRBJ1-1; no clear D. The CDR3 totals 12 residues. The V gene lost 5 bases and the J gene lost 1 base, with 5 bases spanning the gap. The CDR3 protein is CASSRTNTEAFF. The CDR3 DNA follows: TGTGCCAGCAGTCGGACGAACACTGAAGCTTTCTTT.

Many counts were recorded for this clonotype. This chain joins TRBV11-2 and TRBJ2-1; maybe TRBD2 (5 bases). The germline V gene encodes CDR1 SGHAT and CDR2 FQNNGV. With 0 bases removed from V and 2 bases from J, the gap between germline ends came to 11 bases. This CDR3 contains 16 residues. In DNA, the CDR3 is TGTGCCAGCAGCTTAGAATGGAGGTCCCCCTACAATGAGCAGTTCTTC. Translated: CASSLEWRSPYNEQFF.

This clonotype was found many times. This chain joins TRBV5-5 and TRBJ2-5, with D possibly being TRBD2 (6 bases). With 7 bases removed from V and 0 bases from J, the gap between germline ends came to 13 bases. Germline-derived CDR1 and CDR2 are SGHKS and YYEKEE (reference sequence). The CDR3 totals 14 residues. CDR3 in amino acids: CASSGGTDQETQYF. The CDR3 bases are TGTGCCAGCTCCGGCGGGACGGACCAAGAGACCCAGTACTTC.

This clonotype occurred a few times. The V gene is TRBV9, the J gene TRBJ2-3, with no clear D. The length of the CDR3 is 16 residues. Germline CDR1 reads SGDLS; CDR2 reads YYNGEE. V was shortened by 3 bases and J by 1 base, with 15 bases between the two germline ends. The CDR3 loop is CASSDNRAKGTDTQYF. The CDR3 bases are TGTGCCAGCAGCGATAACCGGGCCAAAGGCACAGATACGCAGTATTTT.

The V call is TRBV12-3 or TRBV12-4, the J call TRBJ2-1, with 7 bases aligning to TRBD2. This CDR3 has 17 residues. J lost 4 bases, V lost 3 bases, and 12 bases had no gene match. CDR3 region: CASSLSRVGGNYNEQFF. The DNA of the CDR3 is TGTGCCAGCAGTTTGAGCAGGGTGGGGGGGAATTACAATGAGCAGTTCTTC.

The chain uses TRBV5-4 and TRBJ2-3; D is possibly TRBD1 or TRBD2 (5 bases each). From germline, CDR1 is SGHNT and CDR2 YYREEE (reference sequence). The V and J ends lost 4 bases and 0 bases respectively, with 12 bases between them. This CDR3 has 15 residues. Here the CDR3 reads CASSTGDRSTDTQYF. The CDR3 nucleotides read TGTGCCAGCAGCACCGGGGACCGAAGCACAGATACGCAGTATTTT.

This clonotype has only a few counts. This chain connects TRBV28 to TRBJ2-7, with 9 bases aligning to TRBD1. Germline values: CDR1 MDHEN, CDR2 SYDVKM. The CDR3 has 17 residues. V was clipped by 5 bases and J by 0 bases; unmatched bases: 11. The CDR3 spells CASSPPTGGLSSYEQYV. CDR3 in DNA: TGTGCCAGCAGTCCCCCCACAGGGGGCCTCAGCTCCTACGAGCAGTACGTC.

This clonotype was observed many times. The chain employs TRBV12-3 or TRBV12-4 and TRBJ2-3, with TRBD1 matching 9 bases. With V trimmed by 5 bases and J by 6 bases, 9 bases remained unmatched. CDR3 length equals 15 residues. The CDR3, as DNA: TGTGCCAGCAGTCCCCGGGGACAGGGATGGGATACGCAGTATTTT. Translated: CASSPRGQGWDTQYF.

The chain joins TRBV10-3 to TRBJ1-5; D might be TRBD1 (5 bases). The V gene lost 6 bases and the J gene lost 0 bases, with 9 bases spanning the gap. This CDR3 has 14 residues. The germline gives CDR1 ENHRY, CDR2 SYGVKD. CDR3 in amino acids: CAISIDSSNQPQHF. In nucleotides, the CDR3 is TGTGCCATCAGCATAGACAGTAGCAATCAGCCCCAGCATTTT.

This clonotype was seen ten or more times. This chain links TRBV5-1 with TRBJ1-4, with TRBD1 as a possible D gene (6 bases). Germline CDR1 and CDR2: SGHRS and YFSETQ. CDR3 length: 18 residues. V dropped 0 bases and J dropped 5 bases, with 20 bases sitting between them. This CDR3 reads CASSLGFGTSVGNEKLFF. For the CDR3, the DNA is TGCGCCAGCAGCTTGGGATTCGGGACATCGGTCGGGAATGAAAAACTGTTTTTT. Based on the CDR3 plus reference TRBV5-1 and TRBJ1-4, the full variable domain is KAGVTQTPRYLIKTRGQQVTLSCSPISGHRSVSWYQQTPGQGLQFLFEYFSETQRNKGNFPGRFSGRQFSNSRSEMNVSTLELGDSALYLCASSLGFGTSVGNEKLFFGSGTQLSVL.